The clone carrying this T cell receptor (beta chain) came up once. The antigen remains undetermined. The junction departs from the called germline gene at one end, perhaps through a read error. Assay: immunoSEQ multiplex PCR; the TCRdb copy retains only in-frame clones and omits some. The sample has roughly 140,000 clones, around 86% seen once; the top ten hold about a tenth. Germline-derived CDR1 and CDR2 are SSHAT and FNYEAQ (reference sequence). This CDR3 has 13 residues. This record comes from a study of T cell responses to AZD1222 COVID-19 vaccine. Whole-study findings and limits: Epitopes outside B.1.351 and B.1.1.7 mutated regions reportedly drew nearly half of spike TCRs.

The origin of this receptor is an adult who received the AZD1222 COVID-19 vaccine. This chain uses TRBV7-7 with TRBJ2-1; D is ambiguous. The sequenced sample was peripheral blood, obtained 28 days after the second AZD1222 dose. The CDR3 protein is CASSLFLGNEQFF. DNA for the CDR3: TGTGCTAGCAGCTTATTTTTGGGCAATGAGCAGTTCTTC.